This T cell receptor (beta chain) was found in a study of somatic mutations in cytotoxic T cells in rheumatoid arthritis. Study-wide points: Antigen targets of the expanded CD8+ clones remained unidentified.

Repertoires were generated with immunoSEQ multiplex PCR, while TCRdb's copy carries only in-frame clones and drops some. Of around 15,000 clones listed, just under 80% are singletons. Trimming stripped 5 bases from V and 1 base from J, with 11 bases between. The CDR3 is 14 amino acids. Germline-derived CDR1 and CDR2 are MRHNA and SNTAGT. As concerns this clone: Its antigen is as yet unknown.

Sequenced input: CD8+ T cells sorted from blood. The rearrangement joins TRBV6-4 to TRBJ1-1; D is perhaps TRBD1 (6 bases). This receptor was taken from an adult with rheumatoid arthritis. CDR3 bases: TGTGCCAGCAGTCTGGACAGTACGAACACTGAAGCTTTCTTT. Translated: CASSLDSTNTEAFF.